This record looks at one TCR beta chain sequence and its context. The sample originates from a study of OX40 agonist ivuxolimab in advanced cancers. Study as a whole: Patients undergoing dose escalation presented with hepatocellular carcinoma, melanoma, renal cell or head and neck cancer.

Assay used: immunoSEQ multiplex PCR; TCRdb lists only in-frame clones, some missing. The sample lists tens of thousands of clones, 85% to 90% seen once, with approximately 1.8% in the top ten. The ends lost 5 bases at V and 5 bases at J; junction bases unmatched: 7. CDR1 and CDR2 from the germline V gene are LNHDA and SQIVND (reference sequence). The length of the CDR3 is 16 residues. The chain carries TRBV19 and TRBJ2-5, with 14 bases aligning to TRBD2. Sequenced here: CD4+ or CD8+ T cells sorted from blood, sampled in a trial of the OX40 agonist ivuxolimab. The TCR comes from an adult with an advanced solid tumor such as melanoma, head and neck, liver or kidney cancer. The CDR3 bases are TGTGCCAGTAGTCCAAGACTAGCGGGAGGGAGGGAGACCCAGTACTTC. Residues: CASSPRLAGGRETQYF.